What follows are 14 T cell receptor beta chains derived from one specimen sequenced in a study of response to subunit inactivated influenza vaccine. TCRdb fed the RT-PCR reads into MiXCR, producing one record per CDR3 protein. The table includes about 540,000 distinct CDR3 sequences, around a quarter detected once. This same sample was also part of a study on T cells expressing NK-cell markers. That study adds: In generating TCR beta cDNA, 5'RACE template switching with UMIs was used.

The material sequenced was CD4+ T cells sorted from PBMCs, taken about 12 days after vaccination. The receptors shown here come from a man aged 45 to 65 who received an inactivated influenza vaccine.

The chain links TRBV11-2 to TRBJ2-3; TRBD2 aligns across 7 bases. This CDR3 region has 17 residues. Trimming took 1 base from V and 0 from J; bases not matched to a gene: 7. CDR1 and CDR2 (germline): SGHAT, FQNNGV. The CDR3 loop reads CASSLVGRGVSTDTQYF. The CDR3 DNA follows: TGTGCCAGCAGCTTAGTTGGGAGGGGAGTAAGCACAGATACGCAGTATTTT.

V gene TRBV20-1 combines with J gene TRBJ2-5; D gene ambiguous. The germline CDR1 and CDR2 sequences are DFQATT and SNEGSKA (reference sequence). Trimming took 6 bases from V and 5 from J, leaving 13 bases between them. CDR3 length equals 12 residues. DNA of the CDR3: TGCAGTGCAAGGGATTTCGGGGAGACCCAGTACTTC. Translating it yields CSARDFGETQYF.

The chain combines TRBV3-1 with TRBJ1-2; 8 bases agree with TRBD1. The CDR3 totals 12 residues. From germline, CDR1 is LGHDT and CDR2 YNNKEL (reference sequence). V lost 7 bases and J lost 7; bases outside the gene matches: 5. This CDR3 reads CASIGQGAGYTF. The CDR3 DNA reads as TGTGCCAGCATTGGCCAGGGGGCTGGCTACACCTTC. The full variable domain, in which reference TRBV3-1 and TRBJ1-2 provide the parts outside the CDR3, is DTAVSQTPKYLVTQMGNDKSIKCEQNLGHDTMYWYKQDSKKFLKIMFSYNNKELIINETVPNRFSPKSPDKAHLNLHINSLELGDSAVYFCASIGQGAGYTFGSGTRLTVV.

This clonotype was seen a single time. The rearrangement joins TRBV10-3 to TRBJ2-7, with a possible D match to TRBD2 (6 bases). Trimming shortened V by 6 bases and J by 0 bases, and 21 bases separated the two germline ends. CDR3 length equals 17 residues. CDR1 and CDR2 from the germline V gene are ENHRY and SYGVKD. The CDR3 here is CAIRYAGMGTGSYEQYF. CDR3 DNA: TGTGCCATCAGATATGCGGGAATGGGGACGGGCTCCTACGAGCAGTACTTC.

Only a few counts were recorded for this clonotype. V and J are TRBV27 and TRBJ2-5, with 7 positions matching TRBD1. The V gene end was trimmed by 6 bases and the J gene end by 5 bases; junction bases not matched to a gene: 12. In germline, CDR1 is MNHEY, CDR2 SMNVEV (reference sequence). The CDR3 spans 15 residues. For the CDR3, the DNA is TGTGCCAGCAGGGACGGGACAGCCCCCGTGGAGACCCAGTACTTC. Translating it yields CASRDGTAPVETQYF.

This clonotype was detected a few times. The CDR3 region has the DNA TGTGCCAGCAGTCCCCTAGGAAATAGCTACAATGAGCAGTTCTTC. Translating gives CASSPLGNSYNEQFF. The chain is built from TRBV12-3 or TRBV12-4 and TRBJ2-1; no clear D. This CDR3 has 15 residues. The germline V and J ends were trimmed by 5 bases and 3 bases, with 14 bases remaining between them.

The chain recombines TRBV20-1 with TRBJ2-3; TRBD1 agrees at 7 bases. The CDR3 covers 14 residues. Germline V gives CDR1 DFQATT, CDR2 SNEGSKA (reference sequence). With V trimmed by 6 bases and J by 6 bases, 12 bases remained unmatched. CDR3 sequence (DNA): TGCAGTGCCCAACCAGGGGGAGTGACGGATACGCAGTATTTT. It encodes CSAQPGGVTDTQYF.

This clonotype was seen only a few times. The chain links TRBV12-3 or TRBV12-4 to TRBJ1-1; D remains ambiguous. CDR3 length equals 14 residues. Trimming took off 8 bases at V and 0 bases at J, with 13 bases between the two ends. The CDR3 bases are TGTGCCAGCGCCGCGCAAGTGGTGAACACTGAAGCTTTCTTT. It specifies CASAAQVVNTEAFF.

In this sample, this clonotype turned up a few times. In DNA form, the CDR3 reads TGTGCCAGCAGCCCCTCGTGGACCGGGGAGCTGTTTTTT. This translates into CASSPSWTGELFF. The chain uses TRBV7-6 and TRBJ2-2; D is unclear. There are 13 residues in the CDR3. With 5 bases removed from V and 5 bases from J, the gap between germline ends came to 9 bases. Per germline, CDR1 SGHVS and CDR2 FNYEAQ.

This chain links TRBV24-1 with TRBJ2-1; TRBD2 matches at 7 bases. The germline gives CDR1 KGHDR, CDR2 SFDVKD. The V segment lost 4 bases and the J segment 0 bases; nucleotides outside the gene matches: 11. This CDR3 region has 18 residues. This CDR3 reads CATSDQSWGGISYNEQFF. The DNA for the CDR3 is TGTGCCACCAGTGACCAAAGTTGGGGGGGGATCTCCTACAATGAGCAGTTCTTC.

This clonotype was seen many times. The chain combines TRBV5-1 with TRBJ1-6; D is perhaps TRBD1 (5 bases). Germline assignment: CDR1 SGHRS and CDR2 YFSETQ. The CDR3 consists of 14 residues. Trimming removed 0 bases at V and 6 bases at J, with 7 bases between. This chain's CDR3 is CASSLGQINSPLHF. As DNA, the CDR3 is TGCGCCAGCAGCTTGGGACAGATTAATTCACCCCTCCACTTT. Filled out from reference TRBV5-1 and TRBJ1-6, the complete variable domain reads KAGVTQTPRYLIKTRGQQVTLSCSPISGHRSVSWYQQTPGQGLQFLFEYFSETQRNKGNFPGRFSGRQFSNSRSEMNVSTLELGDSALYLCASSLGQINSPLHFGNGTRLTVT.

As regards this clonotype: One end of the junction fails to match germline, which may point to a read error. The genes are TRBV5-6 and TRBJ2-3; D may be TRBD1 (6 bases). The germline V gene encodes CDR1 SGHDT and CDR2 YYEEEE. The CDR3 totals 14 residues. This chain's CDR3 is CASNLGAPTDTQYF. The CDR3 DNA reads as TGTGCCAGCAACTTGGGGGCCCCCACAGATACGCAGTATTTT.

The CDR3 DNA reads as TGCAGCCGTAGCCGGGGGCAGCTTAATTCACCCCTCCACTTT. Its translation is CSRSRGQLNSPLHF. The chain uses TRBV20-1 and TRBJ1-6; perhaps TRBD1 as D (6 bases). Germline V CDR1 and CDR2: DFQATT, SNEGSKA (reference sequence). The CDR3 is 14 residues long.

V is TRBV7-2 and J is TRBJ2-5, with D possibly being TRBD2 (5 bases). V was shortened by 3 bases and J by 5 bases, with 13 bases between the two germline ends. The CDR3 covers 14 residues. Per the germline V gene, CDR1 is SGHTA and CDR2 is FQGNSA. Written as DNA, the CDR3 is TGTGCCAGCAGCTTGAGGGTGTCCTGGGAGACCCAGTACTTC. This translates into CASSLRVSWETQYF.